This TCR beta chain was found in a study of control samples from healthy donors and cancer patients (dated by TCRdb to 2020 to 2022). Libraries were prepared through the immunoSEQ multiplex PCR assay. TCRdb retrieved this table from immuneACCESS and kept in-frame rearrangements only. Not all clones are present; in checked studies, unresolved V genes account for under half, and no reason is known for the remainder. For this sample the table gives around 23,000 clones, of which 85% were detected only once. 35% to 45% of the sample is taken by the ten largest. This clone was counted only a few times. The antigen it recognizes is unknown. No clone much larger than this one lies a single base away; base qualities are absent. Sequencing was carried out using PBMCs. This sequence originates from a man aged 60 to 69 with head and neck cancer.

In nucleotides, the sequence is TGTGCCAGCAGCCCCGGGGGGGGCGATCAGCCCCAGCATTTT. Translated, it gives CASSPGGGDQPQHF. Rearrangement joined TRBV7-9 to TRBJ1-5; a tentative D match to TRBD1 spans 6 bases. The V and J ends are trimmed by 5 bases and 5 bases, leaving 13 bases between them. CDR1 SEHNR and CDR2 FQNEAQ were looked up in the germline V gene (reference sequence). The CDR3 spans 14 residues, from the cysteine through the phenylalanine. The CDR3 DNA has 42 bases and is translated from base 1.